The 16 T cell receptor beta chains given below trace back to one sample, sequenced in a study of shared clonotypes between healthy human individuals. Cells designated naive CD8 were CD45RO-negative and were positively selected for CCR7, with terminally differentiated effector memory CD45RA+ cells excluded. The repertoire was sequenced with immunoSEQ multiplex PCR; TCRdb's copy has only in-frame clones and lacks some. The sample comprises about 2.1 million clones, 85% to 95% of which are singletons, and approximately 1.7% rests with the top ten. Sequenced sample: naive CD8+ T cells from PBMCs. The receptors here all came from a young man in good health. Some clones in this sample may be carry-over from other donors' samples.

The chain is built from TRBV5-6 and TRBJ2-7; 11 bases are shared with TRBD2. CDR3 length: 14 residues. Germline V gene data show CDR1 as SGHDT and CDR2 as YYEEEE. V shed 0 bases and J 6 bases; nucleotides not matched to a gene: 2. In DNA, the CDR3 is TGTGCCAGCAGCTTGGCGCTAGCGGGAGGCGAGCAGTACTTC. Protein: CASSLALAGGEQYF.

V usage is TRBV28 and J usage is TRBJ2-1; maybe TRBD2 (6 bases). CDR3 length: 14 residues. The V end lost 3 bases, the J end lost 4 bases, and 10 bases lay between the germline ends. Germline lookup yields CDR1 MDHEN and CDR2 SYDVKM. The CDR3 DNA reads TGTGCCAGCAGTTTCAGGCGGGGATACAATGAGCAGTTCTTC. Translated: CASSFRRGYNEQFF.

The chain employs TRBV7-2 and TRBJ2-1, with D perhaps matching TRBD1 (5 bases). The CDR3 contains 14 residues. Trimming left V 7 bases short and J 5 bases short, with 15 bases between. Germline V CDR1 and CDR2: SGHTA, FQGNSA. The DNA for the CDR3 is TGTGCCAGCATCCAAGGTGGCAGGGACAATGAGCAGTTCTTC. Its protein product is CASIQGGRDNEQFF.

The genes are TRBV4-1 and TRBJ2-7; D gene ambiguous. The CDR3 length is 16 residues. Germline loops: CDR1 MGHRA, CDR2 YSYEKL. Trimming cost V 1 base and J 0 bases, with 13 bases left between them. The chain's CDR3 is CASSQARAGSSYEQYF. The CDR3 DNA sequence: TGCGCCAGCAGCCAAGCCCGAGCCGGCAGCTCCTACGAGCAGTACTTC.

This clone was found a few times. V usage is TRBV11-2 and J usage is TRBJ1-1, with unresolved D. The germline CDR1 and CDR2 sequences are SGHAT and FQNNGV. The V and J ends lost 4 bases and 1 base respectively, with 10 bases between them. The CDR3 consists of 14 residues. This CDR3 is CASSSLTENTEAFF. CDR3 DNA sequence: TGTGCCAGCAGCTCCCTCACAGAGAACACTGAAGCTTTCTTT.

The chain recombines TRBV28 with TRBJ2-5; D is uncertain. This CDR3 spans 14 amino acids. Germline V gene lookup returns CDR1 MDHEN and CDR2 SYDVKM. Trimming removed 3 bases at V and 3 bases at J, with 11 bases between. The CDR3 spells CASSFVLGKETQYF. CDR3 nucleotides: TGTGCCAGCAGTTTCGTGTTGGGGAAAGAGACCCAGTACTTC.

As concerns this clone: The sample has other DNA sequences that encode this CDR3 too. The chain uses TRBV27 and TRBJ2-7; TRBD2 is a possible D gene (5 bases). Deletions cut 5 bases from V and 3 bases from J, with 14 bases between. The CDR3 contains 14 residues. CDR1 is MNHEY, CDR2 SMNVEV, per germline (reference sequence). CDR3 sequence: CASSPRTASYEQYF. The CDR3 bases are TGTGCCAGCAGTCCCCGGACTGCAAGCTACGAGCAGTACTTC.

This chain connects TRBV27 to TRBJ2-7; 14 bases fit TRBD2. J gave up 0 bases and V 9 bases, and 4 bases lay outside the gene matches. The length of the CDR3 is 15 residues. Germline CDR1 and CDR2: MNHEY and SMNVEV (reference sequence). The CDR3 DNA is TGTGCCAGTAGACTAGCGGGAGGGAGCTCCTACGAGCAGTACTTC. Encoded protein: CASRLAGGSSYEQYF.

The chain uses TRBV6-1 and TRBJ1-5; D might be TRBD1 (5 bases). Trimming stripped 6 bases from V and 4 bases from J, with 19 bases between. Per germline, CDR1 MNHNS and CDR2 SASEGT. The CDR3 consists of 16 residues. The CDR3 protein is CASRERAGTSNQPQHF. In nucleotides, the CDR3 is TGTGCCAGCAGGGAAAGAGCCGGGACCTCGAATCAGCCCCAGCATTTT.

The J gene is TRBJ2-1, the V gene TRBV11-2; 10 bases are a match to TRBD2. The germline V gene has CDR1 SGHAT and CDR2 FQNNGV. The CDR3 consists of 16 residues. J lost 3 bases, V lost 5 bases, and 7 bases had no gene match. The CDR3 bases are TGTGCCAGCAGCGATTGGACTAGCGGACTCTACAATGAGCAGTTCTTC. This encodes CASSDWTSGLYNEQFF.

V gene TRBV15 combines with J gene TRBJ2-7, with D possibly being TRBD2 (5 bases). The germline V gene encodes CDR1 LNHNV and CDR2 YYDKDF (reference sequence). The CDR3 loop spans 16 amino acids. Trimming took off 0 bases at V and 5 bases at J, with 17 bases between the two ends. CDR3 amino acids: CATSRDKTGMAHEQYF. The CDR3 DNA is TGTGCCACCAGCAGAGATAAAACGGGAATGGCGCACGAGCAGTACTTC.

Note on this clone: Different DNA sequences within this sample yield the same CDR3. The chain combines TRBV7-9 with TRBJ2-7; 8 nucleotides match TRBD1. This CDR3 contains 14 residues. The germline V gene encodes CDR1 SEHNR and CDR2 FQNEAQ (reference sequence). The V and J ends lost 1 base and 5 bases, in that order; junction bases with no gene match: 4. CDR3 sequence: CASSLGAGGHEQYF. In DNA, the CDR3 is TGTGCCAGCAGCTTAGGGGCAGGGGGCCACGAGCAGTACTTC.

The rearrangement links TRBV30 to TRBJ1-3; maybe TRBD1 (6 bases). Deletions cut 0 bases from V and 0 bases from J, with 12 bases between. This CDR3 spans 16 amino acids. Germline V gene lookup returns CDR1 GTSNPN and CDR2 SVGIG (reference sequence). CDR3 in amino acids: CAWSVFLRGSGNTIYF. The DNA of the CDR3 is TGTGCCTGGAGTGTATTTCTCAGGGGCTCTGGAAACACCATATATTTT.

The CDR3 spells CASSLPGGPNEQFF. CDR3 DNA sequence: TGTGCCAGCAGCTTACCCGGGGGACCCAATGAGCAGTTCTTC. The chain recombines TRBV7-9 with TRBJ2-1, with D possibly TRBD2 on 6 matching bases. Germline V gene lookup returns CDR1 SEHNR and CDR2 FQNEAQ (reference sequence). V dropped 2 bases and J dropped 6 bases, with 11 bases sitting between them. This CDR3 has 14 residues.

The chain is built from TRBV9 and TRBJ2-1; 9 positions match TRBD2. With 2 bases clipped from V and 5 bases from J, the junction kept 8 bases outside the gene matches. This CDR3 spans 16 amino acids. Looked up from germline, CDR1 is SGDLS and CDR2 is YYNGEE. The CDR3 is CASSVVGTSRDNEQFF. The CDR3 DNA reads TGTGCCAGCAGCGTTGTCGGGACTAGCAGAGACAATGAGCAGTTCTTC.

The chain uses TRBV27 and TRBJ1-4; no clear D. The CDR3 spans 17 residues. V was pared by 1 base and J by 0 bases, with 12 bases between. The germline V gene has CDR1 MNHEY and CDR2 SMNVEV (reference sequence). The CDR3 reads CASSLWPQTATNEKLFF. CDR3 DNA sequence: TGTGCCAGCAGTTTATGGCCACAAACCGCAACTAATGAAAAACTGTTTTTT.